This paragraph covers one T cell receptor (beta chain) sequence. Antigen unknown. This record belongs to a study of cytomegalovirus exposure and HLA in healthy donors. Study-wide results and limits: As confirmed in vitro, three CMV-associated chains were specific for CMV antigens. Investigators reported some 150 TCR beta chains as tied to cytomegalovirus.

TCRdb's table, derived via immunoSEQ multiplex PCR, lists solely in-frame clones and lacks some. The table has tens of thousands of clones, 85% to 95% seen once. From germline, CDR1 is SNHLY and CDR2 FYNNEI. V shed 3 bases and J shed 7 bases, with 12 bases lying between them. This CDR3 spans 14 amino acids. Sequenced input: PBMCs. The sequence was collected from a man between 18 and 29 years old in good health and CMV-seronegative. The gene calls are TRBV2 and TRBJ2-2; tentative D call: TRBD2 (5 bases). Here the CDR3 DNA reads TGTGCCAGCAGTGACGGGGTTTATGGCGGGGAGCTGTTTTTT. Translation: CASSDGVYGGELFF.